The TCR beta chain described here comes from a study of cytomegalovirus exposure and HLA in healthy donors (dated by TCRdb to 2015 to 2018). As for the study more broadly: An earlier analysis of 587 of the donors reported 276 Gb of sequence data and about 120 million unique TCR beta sequences obtained from about 200 million T cells. About 310 gigabases of sequencing data and 70 million to 100 million unique TCR sequences were included in an early release covering roughly 700 HLA-typed donors. Of the approximately 400 genotyped donors, less than 85% were placed in the genetic ancestry cluster associated with self-reported Caucasian donors. The study aimed to test whether signatures of past pathogen exposure could be identified by cataloging public T cell receptors. The study used immunosequencing to profile the T cell repertoires of about 670 subjects and linked those repertoires to cytomegalovirus serostatus. Along with the approximately 650-subject first cohort, a separate validation cohort of 120 different subjects was used. The study combined high-throughput TCR immunosequencing, statistical association of individual TCRs with disease status, and machine learning to predict cytomegalovirus infection status. A later analysis re-examined previously published TCR beta repertoires from around 670 donors and added high-resolution HLA genotyping to investigate patterns of TCR occurrence. Rather than drawing on any new phenotypic data, the later analysis identified candidate immune exposures from TCR beta sequences and the way those sequences occurred across donors. An earlier analysis of more than 450 of the donors used high-throughput TCR beta sequencing to judge whether each TCR beta V gene segment behaved as functional or pseudogenic. Donor age, sex, ethnicity and CMV serostatus were collected together with the repertoire data. A later genetic analysis took genome-wide SNP genotypes for about 60% of the roughly 670 donors and used that subset as a discovery cohort. All discovery cohort repertoires had been generated using a single sequencing platform. Both class I and class II loci were covered by HLA typing, at four-digit resolution. The number of typed donors differed by locus: about 620-630 for A, B, C, DRB1 and DQB1; some 540 for DQA1; roughly 600 for DPA1; and some 470 for DPB1. Four to six DR-DQ haplotypes were handled as single units for association and clustering, since linkage in the cohort was strong. Among some 410 genotyped donors of the cohort, an average of roughly 230,000 unique TCR beta nucleotide sequences was sequenced per donor, of which about 18% were non-productive.

From a lookup of the germline V gene (reference sequence), CDR1 and CDR2 are SEHNR and FQNEAQ. Measured from the cysteine to the phenylalanine, the CDR3 is 16 residues long. The sequence is cut down to CDR3 DNA, 48 bases in frame from base 1. V is cut back by 3 bases and J by 2 bases, with 5 bases in the junction unmatched. In total, approximately 610 healthy bone marrow donors made up the cohort. Cohort members were all nominally healthy when sampled, although unrecorded immune exposures were likely present. The donor was CMV seronegative and belonged to the group of more than 300 seronegative cohort members. A peripheral blood sample was collected from each donor, and TCR beta sequencing was performed on peripheral blood mononuclear cells. Genomic DNA extraction from the blood cell samples was performed with the Qiagen DNeasy Blood Extraction Kit. The library relied on the immunoSEQ multiplex PCR assay. The multiplex PCR relied on a mix of 60 forward primers for TCR Vbeta segments and 13 reverse primers for TCR Jbeta segments. The CDR3 region of rearranged TCR beta genes was amplified from genomic DNA by a multiplex PCR assay. Amplified TCR beta libraries were sequenced as 87-base-pair reads on the Illumina HiSeq System. Under the source paper's analysis protocol: Across the 666 repertoires, a later analysis counted tens of millions of unique TCR beta chains, around 10 million of which were shared by at least two donors. To remove PCR and sequencing errors, raw reads were error-corrected and collapsed into unique sequences using a nearest-neighbor algorithm that merged closely related sequences. CDR3 sequences were aligned to IMGT reference sequences to assign V, D and J gene segments. Each retained sequence needed at least a six-nucleotide match to both a V gene segment and a J gene segment. A rearrangement counted as productive if the CDR3 had no stop codons and remained in frame with V and J, and every other rearrangement counted as non-productive. Following IMGT convention, CDR3 was defined as the stretch from the second conserved V-encoded cysteine to the conserved J-encoded phenylalanine. In an earlier analysis of just under 600 of the donors, sequences lacking an unambiguous match to a single V gene segment were excluded. An earlier analysis of roughly 590 of the donors called V segments functional above 56.7% productive rearrangements and segregating when the between-donor standard deviation exceeded 5%. A statistical classification framework was built to diagnose cytomegalovirus status from the catalog of TCR beta chain sequences. V and J gene assignment, in a later analysis, came from comparing TCR nucleotide sequences with IMGT/GENE-DB human TR gene sequences. The TCRdist pipeline was used in a later analysis to assign CDR3 sequences and most-parsimonious VDJ recombination scenarios. In a later analysis, every TCR beta chain was defined by the combination of its CDR3 amino acid sequence and its V-gene family, and reads without a unique V-gene family were dropped. To address suspected cross-contamination and a sequencing artifact, a later analysis removed roughly 580 highly shared, low-generation-probability nucleotide sequences. In a later analysis, a clonal expansion index was calculated for each public chain from normalized within-repertoire ranks of inferred template counts. Generation probabilities in a later analysis came from a VDJ recombination model fitted to out-of-frame rearrangements, and those results were checked against IGoR. A later analysis scored TCR-TCR, TCR-HLA and TCR-CMV co-occurrence with hypergeometric tests, applying a repertoire-size bias correction to TCR pairs. False discovery rates were estimated in a later analysis by permuting HLA or CMV assignments 20 times. In a later analysis, co-occurring TCRs were grouped using DBSCAN, and TCRdist sequence similarity was added for clustering within HLA-allele-positive subsets. For co-occurrence clustering, repertoires with fewer than 30,000 or more than 120,000 public chains were excluded, along with four or five repertoires with anomalous nucleotide sharing. What TCRdb holds here is the immuneACCESS table cut down to in-frame rearrangements. Part of the clones is not present; checked against another copy, under half of the missing clones reflect an unresolved V gene, and the others are unexplained. V and J calls and clone size follow that table, whereas D and trimming were derived from the DNA. In this sample the table shows 150,000 to 200,000 clones, about 80% of which occur a single time. The ten largest clones capture roughly 1.5% of the sample.

What the work shows at the level of the full study, not this receptor alone: The authors suggested that the approach could potentially be generalized to other disease states and immunological phenotypes. In vitro tests confirmed that a few of the cytomegalovirus-associated TCR beta chains recognize cytomegalovirus antigens. A later genetic analysis associated a missense DCLRE1C variant with V-gene and J-gene trimming of TCR beta chains, and an independent cohort replicated the association. A group of highly shared sequence variants was considered likely to be a technical artifact of the sequencing pipeline. Several of the top co-occurrence clusters appeared to be linked to parvovirus B19, influenza, CMV and Epstein-Barr virus, according to a later analysis. This cohort had only TCR beta chains sequenced, and the lack of alpha or paired-chain data limited which features could be detected. Compared with the roughly 710-donor mean, donors in an Asian-associated ancestry cluster had fewer N-insertions in productive TCRs, according to a later genetic analysis. Presence/absence analyses assumed roughly uniform sequencing depth across donors, an assumption that may not hold. The 87-base-pair reads could not distinguish some IMGT-functional V segments, including TRBV6-2 and TRBV6-3, so those segments were excluded. While some public TCRs were present in many individuals, most TCR sequences turned up only very rarely across donors. Compared with equally common non-associated chains, HLA-associated TCR beta chains in a later analysis were more clonally expanded and had lower generation probabilities. In both the original and validation cohorts, the classifier was reported to diagnose cytomegalovirus status with high specificity and sensitivity. A further reported finding was that TCR beta sequences accurately predicted the HLA-A and HLA-B alleles for most subjects in the first cohort. Because HLA typing was unavailable for some donors at each locus, only the typed subset was used in association tests. An earlier analysis of some 590 of the donors showed that most TCR beta V segments appeared in productive rearrangements either about 87% or about 30% of the time, which broadly matched IMGT annotations. Specific HLA alleles were associated with 16,951 TCR beta sequences at a false discovery rate of 0.05 in a later analysis. Most CMV-associated TCR beta chains appeared to be HLA-restricted in a later analysis, and the HLA associations seemed to be driven largely by CMV exposure. For the cohort, immune exposure information was limited to CMV serostatus. Assigning TCR associations to individual alleles was difficult when HLA alleles, especially DR and DQ, strongly co-occurred. A total of 164 TCR beta chains were listed by the study as associated with cytomegalovirus. Because counts were too low, seventeen rarely observed V segments, including chromosome 9 orphons, were left out of the earlier analysis of several hundred of the donors. Linkage disequilibrium might explain the correlated functional status among segregating V segments, but an unknown experimental factor could not be excluded. A later analysis found that TCR association rates varied across HLA loci, with DRB1 alleles showing the most associated TCRs and HLA-C alleles the fewest.

About this clone: The antigen this receptor binds is unknown. Base quality data are lacking; no much larger clone is found one base away.

The rearranged chain carries TRBV7-9 and TRBJ2-3; TRBD1 agrees with 10 junctional bases. Material: PBMCs. The sequence was collected from a man in his forties in good health and CMV-seronegative. The CDR3 region has the sequence CASSLGTGEDTDTQYF. The nucleotide sequence is given as TGTGCCAGCAGCTTGGGGACAGGGGAAGACACAGATACGCAGTATTTT.